The 9 T cell receptor beta chains listed next were all sequenced from one sample in a study of CD8 T cells in ankylosing spondylitis. Via MiXCR, TCRdb re-called the 5' RACE reads, giving one row per CDR3 protein. This sample has approximately 38,000 distinct CDR3 sequences, with about 2.5% found just once. Sequencing was performed on blood, either unsorted or a sorted T cell fraction (not recorded which). These receptors were obtained from a male donor with ankylosing spondylitis or in good health (not recorded which).

V usage is TRBV9 and J usage is TRBJ2-1, with 7 bases that match TRBD2. V was clipped by 2 bases and J by 10 bases; unmatched bases: 9. The CDR3 runs 14 residues. Germline assignment: CDR1 SGDLS and CDR2 YYNGEE. The CDR3 DNA sequence: TGTGCCAGCAGCGTCTTGGGGGGAGGGCCCGAGCAGTTCTTC. Its translation: CASSVLGGGPEQFF.

This clonotype was seen at least ten times. V is TRBV6-4 and J is TRBJ2-1; D is ambiguous. Trimming took 9 bases from V and 3 from J, leaving 15 bases between them. Germline CDR1 and CDR2: MRHNA and SNTAGT. This CDR3 has 14 amino acids. The CDR3 is CARLKGTYYNEQFF. Written as DNA, the CDR3 is TGTGCCAGACTGAAGGGAACTTACTACAATGAGCAGTTCTTC.

This clonotype appeared many times. The chain has TRBV9 and TRBJ2-1, with 8 bases fitting TRBD2. Germline values: CDR1 SGDLS, CDR2 YYNGEE. This CDR3 comprises 14 residues. The V gene end was trimmed by 0 bases and the J gene end by 5 bases; junction bases not matched to a gene: 1. CDR3 in DNA: TGTGCCAGCAGCGTAGCCGGGAGGGACAATGAGCAGTTCTTC. Translating it yields CASSVAGRDNEQFF.

The chain combines TRBV9 with TRBJ2-2; tentatively, D is TRBD1 or TRBD2 (6 bases each). The CDR3 consists of 15 residues. In germline, CDR1 is SGDLS, CDR2 YYNGEE. Trimming left V 3 bases short and J 10 bases short, with 19 bases between. Written as DNA, the CDR3 is TGTGCCAGCAGCGCGGGGCCGGGGGCAGCCGTGGAGCTGTTTTTT. Protein product: CASSAGPGAAVELFF.

This clonotype occurred many times. V gene TRBV9 combines with J gene TRBJ2-1, with a tentative D call TRBD2 (6 bases). The germline V gene encodes CDR1 SGDLS and CDR2 YYNGEE. V shed 2 bases and J shed 9 bases, with 18 bases lying between them. The CDR3 runs to 15 residues. The CDR3 sequence is CASSVNTPGVSEQFF. The CDR3 region has the DNA TGTGCCAGCAGCGTGAACACTCCGGGAGTGAGTGAGCAGTTCTTC.

The table lists this clonotype with many counts. One end of the junction fails to match germline, which may point to a read error. This chain uses TRBV9 with TRBJ2-1, with D possibly matching TRBD2 (6 bases). The CDR3 has 14 amino acids. CDR1 SGDLS and CDR2 YYNGEE come from the germline V gene. The chain's CDR3 is CASSAWDSDNEQFF. Here the CDR3 DNA reads TGTGCCAGCAGCGCCTGGGACTCCGACAATGAGCAGTTCTTC.

This clonotype was counted ten times or more. V gene TRBV9 combines with J gene TRBJ1-1; D remains unclear. V was shortened by 4 bases and J by 2 bases, with 12 bases between the two germline ends. The CDR3 has 14 amino acids. CDR1 and CDR2 from the germline V gene are SGDLS and YYNGEE. The CDR3 sequence is CASSPRTVNTEAFF. In DNA, the CDR3 is TGTGCCAGCAGCCCAAGGACCGTTAACACTGAAGCTTTCTTT.

This clonotype showed up many times. The CDR3 nucleotides read TGTGCCAGCAGCCCCGTCCCTCTGACTAGCTTTTACACAGATACGCAGTATTTT. Amino acid sequence: CASSPVPLTSFYTDTQYF. The chain has TRBV9 and TRBJ2-3; 7 bases fit TRBD2. The CDR3 sequence is 18 residues long. The germline V gene encodes CDR1 SGDLS and CDR2 YYNGEE. With V trimmed by 4 bases and J by 2 bases, 16 bases remained unmatched.

There are many counts of this clonotype. The rearrangement uses TRBV9 and TRBJ1-2, with 7 nucleotides matching TRBD1. CDR1 and CDR2 (germline): SGDLS, YYNGEE. The CDR3 has 14 amino acids. V lost 1 base and J lost 8; bases outside the gene matches: 8. The CDR3 region is CASSVSPGGQGYTF. CDR3 bases: TGTGCCAGCAGCGTAAGTCCAGGGGGACAAGGCTACACCTTC.